A single sample gave rise to the 14 T cell receptor beta chains below, sequenced in a study of cytomegalovirus exposure and HLA in healthy donors. With 60 Vbeta and 13 Jbeta primers, the PCR was carried out. Assay: immunoSEQ multiplex PCR; the TCRdb copy retains only in-frame clones and omits some. Here the sample spans around 100,000 clones, around 78% being singletons. Sequencing was done on a sample of PBMCs. The receptors shown here come from a male donor in good health and CMV-seropositive.

The V gene is TRBV10-1, the J gene TRBJ2-4; 10 positions match TRBD2. The germline gives CDR1 WNHNN, CDR2 SYGVQD (reference sequence). This CDR3 is built from 15 residues. The V segment lost 5 bases and the J segment 8 bases; nucleotides outside the gene matches: 9. CDR3: CASSHMFTSGDIQYF. The CDR3 nucleotides read TGCGCCAGCAGTCATATGTTTACTAGCGGGGACATTCAGTACTTC.

The rearrangement joins TRBV7-6 to TRBJ2-5, with D possibly matching TRBD1 (5 bases). In germline, CDR1 is SGHVS, CDR2 FNYEAQ. V lost 4 bases to trimming and J lost 2 bases, with 20 bases between them. The length of the CDR3 is 17 residues. The CDR3 region has the DNA TGTGCCAGCAGCTGGGGTCTAGGGTCCAGGGCACAAGAGACCCAGTACTTC. This gives the protein CASSWGLGSRAQETQYF.

The V call is TRBV11-2, the J call TRBJ2-5; possibly TRBD2 for D (7 bases). V was trimmed by 2 bases and J by 4 bases, leaving 17 bases between them. The CDR3 is made up of 16 amino acids. The germline CDR1 and CDR2 sequences are SGHAT and FQNNGV. CDR3 DNA sequence: TGTGCCAGCAGCTTACCTTACGGGGGGCCGCGAGAGACCCAGTACTTC. Encoded protein: CASSLPYGGPRETQYF. The full variable domain, completed using reference TRBV11-2 and TRBJ2-5, is EAGVAQSPRYKIIEKRQSVAFWCNPISGHATLYWYQQILGQGPKLLIQFQNNGVVDDSQLPKDRFSAERLKGVDSTLKIQPAKLEDSAVYLCASSLPYGGPRETQYFGPGTRLLVL.

This chain links TRBV19 with TRBJ1-1, with TRBD1 identical over 8 bases. Losses at the gene ends were 8 bases for V and 0 bases for J; bases not matched to a gene: 5. Germline assignment: CDR1 LNHDA and CDR2 SQIVND (reference sequence). CDR3 length: 14 residues. The DNA of the CDR3 is TGTGCCAGTGGACAGGGACAGGTGAACACTGAAGCTTTCTTT. Its protein is CASGQGQVNTEAFF.

The J gene is TRBJ1-3, the V gene TRBV7-9; the D is unclear. Trimming cost V 3 bases and J 0 bases, with 9 bases left between them. CDR1 is SEHNR, CDR2 FQNEAQ, per germline (reference sequence). The CDR3 has 15 residues. The DNA of the CDR3 is TGTGCCAGCAGCTTCGGTGGACTCTCTGGAAACACCATATATTTT. Translating gives CASSFGGLSGNTIYF.

The J gene is TRBJ1-3, the V gene TRBV9; D uncertain. V lost 0 bases, J lost 3 bases, and 22 bases lay in between. From germline, CDR1 is SGDLS and CDR2 YYNGEE. CDR3 length: 19 amino acids. The CDR3: CASSVDFRGDPTGGNTIYF. The CDR3, as DNA: TGTGCCAGCAGCGTAGACTTCCGCGGGGATCCAACGGGTGGAAACACCATATATTTT.

The genes are TRBV28 and TRBJ2-5; D possibly corresponds to TRBD2 (6 bases). The DNA end is more similar to TRBJ2-7, so the J call may be wrong. Germline CDR1 and CDR2: MDHEN and SYDVKM. The CDR3 has 15 amino acids. The CDR3 spells CASRQLSGPTYEQYF. The CDR3 region has the DNA TGTGCCAGCAGACAACTCAGCGGGCCTACCTACGAGCAGTACTTC.

The chain employs TRBV4-1 and TRBJ2-7; 9 bases fit TRBD2. Germline assignment: CDR1 MGHRA and CDR2 YSYEKL. Unmatched junction bases numbered 8, after V lost 1 base and J lost 4 bases. The CDR3 contains 16 residues. CDR3 sequence reads: CASSQAPAGGDYEQYF. The DNA of the CDR3 is TGCGCCAGCAGCCAAGCACCAGCGGGAGGAGATTACGAGCAGTACTTC.

V and J are TRBV28 and TRBJ2-7; the D is unclear. V lost 5 bases to trimming and J lost 3 bases, with 5 bases between them. There are 11 residues in the CDR3. Germline V gene data show CDR1 as MDHEN and CDR2 as SYDVKM. CDR3 sequence: CASSAVYEQYF. The CDR3 nucleotides are TGTGCCAGCAGTGCGGTCTACGAGCAGTACTTC.

V usage is TRBV30 and J usage is TRBJ2-1; 8 nucleotides line up with TRBD2. The CDR3 has 14 residues. Germline loops: CDR1 GTSNPN, CDR2 SVGIG (reference sequence). Trimming at V came to 7 bases and at J to 7 bases, leaving 12 bases not matched to a gene. In DNA, the CDR3 is TGTGCCTCGGAATGGCGGGAGGAGGGGAATGAGCAGTTCTTC. This sequence encodes CASEWREEGNEQFF.

The V and J genes are TRBV10-2 and TRBJ2-5, with a weak D call TRBD2 (6 bases). Germline loops: CDR1 WSHSY, CDR2 SAAADI. V shed 4 bases and J shed 2 bases, with 11 bases lying between them. The CDR3 contains 14 residues. CDR3 sequence: CASSVWRVQETQYF. The CDR3 nucleotides are TGCGCCAGCAGTGTCTGGAGGGTTCAAGAGACCCAGTACTTC.

This clone showed up just once. The chain links TRBV6-1 to TRBJ1-4; 9 positions agree with TRBD1. Per the germline V gene, CDR1 is MNHNS and CDR2 is SASEGT. The trim removed 4 bases at V and 12 bases at J, leaving 6 bases unmatched. The CDR3 spans 13 residues. The CDR3 loop is CASSVDRGAELFF. CDR3 coding DNA: TGTGCCAGCAGTGTGGACAGGGGAGCGGAACTGTTTTTT.

Note on this clone: Other DNA sequences in the sample encode the same CDR3. The rearrangement joins TRBV18 to TRBJ1-1, with 10 bases fitting TRBD1. Looked up from germline, CDR1 is KGHSH and CDR2 is LQKENI. The CDR3 sequence is 14 residues long. J lost 1 base, V lost 4 bases, and 0 bases had no gene match. The CDR3 nucleotides are TGTGCCAGCTCACGGGACAGGGGGAACACTGAAGCTTTCTTT. Amino acid sequence: CASSRDRGNTEAFF.

This rearrangement joins TRBV28 to TRBJ2-7; D not certain. The germline CDR1 and CDR2 sequences are MDHEN and SYDVKM. Trimming took off 5 bases at V and 1 base at J, with 9 bases between the two ends. The CDR3 runs 13 residues. For the CDR3, the DNA is TGTGCCAGCAGTCCCCCCTTATCCTACGAGCAGTACTTC. This sequence encodes CASSPPLSYEQYF.